A selection of T cell receptor beta chains follows, all from one sample in a study of regulatory T cells in long-lasting Graves disease. TCRdb ran MiXCR on the multiplex PCR reads and lists one entry per CDR3 protein. In the table there are 540,000 or so distinct CDR3 sequences, roughly 14% of which are singletons. This same sample was also part of a study on T cells in Graves' hyperthyroidism and ophthalmopathy.

The sample in question was peripheral blood mononuclear cells (PBMCs), obtained at new diagnosis, from a patient treated with antithyroid drugs. All receptors derive from a man aged 25 to 45 with Graves disease. Each CDR3 is given without its conserved first and last residue. A D gene is named only where the DNA matches it firmly.

d_call j_call v_call cdr3_aa
NA TRBJ2-2 TRBV11-2 ASSLGVANTGELF
NA TRBJ2-1 TRBV27 ASSFSRASLYNEQF
TRBD1 TRBJ1-4 TRBV2 ASSEGTGAARGEKLF
NA TRBJ2-7 TRBV18 ASSPSTAEQY
TRBD2 TRBJ2-7 TRBV20-1 SATTRAGFNTNEQY
TRBD1 TRBJ1-3 TRBV29-1 SVGQGSWNTIY
NA TRBJ2-6 TRBV7-2 ASSFHGPGGSSGANVLT
NA TRBJ1-5 TRBV20-1 SAGNSNQPQH
NA TRBJ2-3 TRBV9 ASHNGSIRTDTQY
NA TRBJ2-3 TRBV20-1 SAPRTDTQY
NA TRBJ2-3 TRBV6-2/TRBV6-3 ASSYGRGGDTQY
TRBD2 TRBJ2-5 TRBV4-1 ASSQARREVGETQY
TRBD2 TRBJ2-7 TRBV3-1 ASSQGAGSSY
NA TRBJ2-2 TRBV2 ASSEEANTGELF